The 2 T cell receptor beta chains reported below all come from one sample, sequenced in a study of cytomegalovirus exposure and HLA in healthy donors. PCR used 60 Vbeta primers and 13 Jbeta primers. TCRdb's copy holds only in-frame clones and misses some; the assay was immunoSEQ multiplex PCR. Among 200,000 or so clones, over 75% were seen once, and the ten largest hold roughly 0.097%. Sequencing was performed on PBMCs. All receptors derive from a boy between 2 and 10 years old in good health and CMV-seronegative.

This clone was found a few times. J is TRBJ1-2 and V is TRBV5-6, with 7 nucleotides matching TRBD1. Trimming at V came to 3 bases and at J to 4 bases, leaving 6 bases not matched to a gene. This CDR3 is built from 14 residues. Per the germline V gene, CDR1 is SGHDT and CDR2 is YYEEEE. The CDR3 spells CASSSLGQTYGYTF. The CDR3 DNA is TGTGCCAGCAGCTCTCTGGGACAGACCTATGGCTACACCTTC.

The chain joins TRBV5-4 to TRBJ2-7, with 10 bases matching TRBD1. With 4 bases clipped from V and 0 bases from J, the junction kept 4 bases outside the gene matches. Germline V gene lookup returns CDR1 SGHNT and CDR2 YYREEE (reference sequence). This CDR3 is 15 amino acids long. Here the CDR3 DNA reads TGTGCCAGCAGCCTGGGACAGGGGAGCTCCTACGAGCAGTACTTC. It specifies CASSLGQGSSYEQYF. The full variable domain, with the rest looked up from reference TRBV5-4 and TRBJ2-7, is ETGVTQSPTHLIKTRGQQVTLRCSSQSGHNTVSWYQQALGQGPQFIFQYYREEENGRGNFPPRFSGLQFPNYSSELNVNALELDDSALYLCASSLGQGSSYEQYFGPGTRLTVT.